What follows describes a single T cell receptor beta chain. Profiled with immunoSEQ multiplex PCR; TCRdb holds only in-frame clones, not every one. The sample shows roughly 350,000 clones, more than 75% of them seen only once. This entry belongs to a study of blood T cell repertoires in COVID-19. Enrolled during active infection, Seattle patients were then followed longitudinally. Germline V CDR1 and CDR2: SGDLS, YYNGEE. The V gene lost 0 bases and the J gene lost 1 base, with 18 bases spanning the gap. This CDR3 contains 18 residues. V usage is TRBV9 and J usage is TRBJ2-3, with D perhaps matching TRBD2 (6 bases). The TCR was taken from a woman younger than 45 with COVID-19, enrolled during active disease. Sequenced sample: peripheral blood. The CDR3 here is CASSVGPRLVRGTDTQYF. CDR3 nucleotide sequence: TGTGCCAGCAGCGTAGGACCAAGACTAGTAAGGGGCACAGATACGCAGTATTTT.